The clone carrying this TCR beta chain was counted once. Germline-derived CDR1 and CDR2 are SGDLS and YYNGEE. J was trimmed by 6 bases and V by 1 base; bases with no gene match: 11. The CDR3 runs 17 residues. These data are taken from a study of blood T cell repertoires in COVID-19. Study summary: COVID-19 samples, acute and convalescent, were from the United States, Italy and Spain.

Libraries were prepared by immunoSEQ multiplex PCR; TCRdb keeps only in-frame clonotypes and omits some of them. The sample has about 220,000 clones, around 82% seen once. The rearrangement uses TRBV9 and TRBJ1-3, with 9 bases that match TRBD1. The source of this sequence is a woman aged 45-60 years who had been exposed to COVID-19. The sequenced sample was PBMCs or T cells enriched from blood (not recorded which). CDR3 sequence reads: CASSVWERRTGANTIYF. The CDR3, as DNA: TGTGCCAGCAGCGTATGGGAGAGGAGGACAGGGGCAAACACCATATATTTT.